This TCR beta chain was found in a study of cytomegalovirus exposure and HLA in healthy donors. 60 Vbeta and 13 Jbeta primers were used in PCR. The assay was immunoSEQ multiplex PCR, and TCRdb's table has in-frame clones only and misses some. Here the sample spans some 140,000 clones, approximately 74% being singletons. CDR1 and CDR2 (germline): LNHDA, SQIVND (reference sequence). This CDR3 has 15 amino acids. Trimming took 0 bases from V and 6 from J, leaving 12 bases between them. The sample taken for sequencing was PBMCs. This chain joins TRBV19 and TRBJ1-5, with D unresolved. The TCR was taken from a man aged 30 to 39 in good health and CMV-seronegative. CDR3 sequence (DNA): TGTGCCAGTAGTATAGATGGTGGGCTACGTCAGCCCCAGCATTTT. Its translation: CASSIDGGLRQPQHF. Full variable domain (rest looked up from reference TRBV19 and TRBJ1-5): DGGITQSPKYLFRKEGQNVTLSCEQNLNHDAMYWYRQDPGQGLRLIYYSQIVNDFQKGDIAEGYSVSREKKESFPLTVTSAQKNPTAFYLCASSIDGGLRQPQHFGDGTRLSIL.